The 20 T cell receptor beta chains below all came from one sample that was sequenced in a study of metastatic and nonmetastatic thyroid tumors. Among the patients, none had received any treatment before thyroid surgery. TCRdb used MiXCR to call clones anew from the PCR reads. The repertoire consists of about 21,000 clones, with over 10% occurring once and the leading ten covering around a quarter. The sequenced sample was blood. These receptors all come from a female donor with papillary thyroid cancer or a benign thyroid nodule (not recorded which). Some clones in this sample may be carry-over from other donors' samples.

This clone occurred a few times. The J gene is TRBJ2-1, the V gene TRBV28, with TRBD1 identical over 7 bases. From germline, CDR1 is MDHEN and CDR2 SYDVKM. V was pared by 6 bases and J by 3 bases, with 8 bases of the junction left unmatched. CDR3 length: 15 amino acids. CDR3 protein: CASRIQGSDYNEQFF. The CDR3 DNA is TGTGCCAGCAGGATACAGGGGTCCGACTACAATGAGCAGTTCTTC.

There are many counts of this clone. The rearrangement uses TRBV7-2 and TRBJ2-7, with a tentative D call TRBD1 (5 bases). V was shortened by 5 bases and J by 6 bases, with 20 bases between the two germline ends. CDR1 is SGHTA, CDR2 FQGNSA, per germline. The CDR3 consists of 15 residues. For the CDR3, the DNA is TGTGCCAGCAGCCCCTTAGGGGAACCCTCTTTCGAGCAGTACTTC. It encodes CASSPLGEPSFEQYF. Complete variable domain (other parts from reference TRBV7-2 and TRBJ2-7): GAGVSQSPSNKVTEKGKDVELRCDPISGHTALYWYRQSLGQGLEFLIYFQGNSAPDKSGLPSDRFSAERTGGSVSTLTIQRTQQEDSAVYLCASSPLGEPSFEQYFGPGTRLTVT.

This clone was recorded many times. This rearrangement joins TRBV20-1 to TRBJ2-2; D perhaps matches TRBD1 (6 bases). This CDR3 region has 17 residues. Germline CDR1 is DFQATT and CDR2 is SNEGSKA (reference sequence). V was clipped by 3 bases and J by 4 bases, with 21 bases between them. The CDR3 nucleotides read TGCAGTGCTAGGGAACAGGGTCGGGTTCGGGTCACCGGGGAGCTGTTTTTT. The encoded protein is CSAREQGRVRVTGELFF.

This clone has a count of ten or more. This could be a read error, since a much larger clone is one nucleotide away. CDR3 sequence reads: CSARDRGSYGYAF. DNA for the CDR3: TGCAGTGCTAGAGACAGGGGGAGCTATGGCTACGCCTTC. This rearrangement joins TRBV20-1 to TRBJ1-2; 7 positions agree with TRBD1. The CDR3 has 13 amino acids. Germline CDR1 DFQATT, CDR2 SNEGSKA (reference sequence).

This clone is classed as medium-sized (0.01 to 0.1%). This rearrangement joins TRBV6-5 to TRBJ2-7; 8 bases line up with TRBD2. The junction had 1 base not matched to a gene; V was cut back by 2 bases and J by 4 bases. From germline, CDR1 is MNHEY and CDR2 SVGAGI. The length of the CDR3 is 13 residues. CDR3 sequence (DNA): TGTGCCAGCAGTTACCGGGGGGGGTACGAGCAGTACTTC. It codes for CASSYRGGYEQYF.

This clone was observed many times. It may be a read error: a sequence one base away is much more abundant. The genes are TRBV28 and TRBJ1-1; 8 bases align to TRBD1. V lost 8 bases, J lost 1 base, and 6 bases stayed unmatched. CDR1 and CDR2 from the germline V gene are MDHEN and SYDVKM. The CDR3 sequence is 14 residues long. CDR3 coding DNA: TGTGCCAGCGGATCCGGGACAGGGAACACTGAAGCTTTCTTT. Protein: CASGSGTGNTEAFF. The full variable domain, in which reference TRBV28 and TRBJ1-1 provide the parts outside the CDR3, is DVKVTQSSRYLVKRTGEKVFLECVQDMDHENMFWYRQDPGLGLRLIYFSYDVKMKEKGDIPEGYSVSREKKERFSLILESASTNQTSMYLCASGSGTGNTEAFFGQGTRLTVV.

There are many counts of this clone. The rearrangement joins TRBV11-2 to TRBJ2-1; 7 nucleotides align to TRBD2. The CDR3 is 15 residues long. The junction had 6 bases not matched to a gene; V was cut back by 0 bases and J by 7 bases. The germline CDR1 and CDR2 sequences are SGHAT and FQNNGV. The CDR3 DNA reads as TGTGCCAGCAGCTTAGAGGGCGGGAGTAGGAATGAGCAGTTCTTC. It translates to CASSLEGGSRNEQFF.

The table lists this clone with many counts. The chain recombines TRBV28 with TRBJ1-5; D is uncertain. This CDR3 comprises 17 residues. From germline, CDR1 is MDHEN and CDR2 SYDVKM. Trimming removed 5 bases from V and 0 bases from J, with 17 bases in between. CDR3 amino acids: CASSPDVASNSNQPQHF. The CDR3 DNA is TGTGCCAGCAGTCCGGACGTCGCCTCTAATAGCAATCAGCCCCAGCATTTT.

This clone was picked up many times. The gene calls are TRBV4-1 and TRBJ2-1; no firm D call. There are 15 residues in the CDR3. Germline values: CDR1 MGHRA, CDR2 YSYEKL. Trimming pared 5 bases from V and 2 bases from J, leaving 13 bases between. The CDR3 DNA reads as TGCGCCAGCAGCGGTGCCCTGGGCCCCTACAATGAGCAGTTCTTC. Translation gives CASSGALGPYNEQFF.

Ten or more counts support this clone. The CDR3 DNA is TGTGCCAGCAGCCAAGATCCCGGGGGCCAAGAGACCCAGTACTTC. This gives the protein CASSQDPGGQETQYF. The chain recombines TRBV14 with TRBJ2-5, with D perhaps TRBD2 (6 bases). V was clipped by 0 bases and J by 1 base, with 9 bases between them. CDR3 size: 15 residues. From germline, CDR1 is SGHDN and CDR2 FVKESK.

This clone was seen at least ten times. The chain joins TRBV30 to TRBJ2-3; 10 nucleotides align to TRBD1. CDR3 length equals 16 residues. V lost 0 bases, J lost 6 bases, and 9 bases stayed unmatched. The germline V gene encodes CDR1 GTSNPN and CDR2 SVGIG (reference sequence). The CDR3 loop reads CAWSVPRTGGWDTQYF. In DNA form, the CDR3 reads TGTGCCTGGAGTGTACCCAGGACAGGGGGTTGGGATACGCAGTATTTT. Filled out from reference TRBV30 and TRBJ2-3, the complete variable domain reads SQTIHQWPATLVQPVGSPLSLECTVEGTSNPNLYWYRQAAGRGLQLLFYSVGIGQISSEVPQNLSASRPQDRQFILSSKKLLLSDSGFYLCAWSVPRTGGWDTQYFGPGTRLTVL.

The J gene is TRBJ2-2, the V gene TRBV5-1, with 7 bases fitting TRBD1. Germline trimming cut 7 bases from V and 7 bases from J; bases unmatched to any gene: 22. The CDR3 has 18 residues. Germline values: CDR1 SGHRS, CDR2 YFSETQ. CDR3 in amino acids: CASGILSETGCVGGELFF. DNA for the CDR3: TGCGCCAGCGGCATACTATCCGAGACAGGGTGCGTCGGCGGGGAGCTGTTTTTT. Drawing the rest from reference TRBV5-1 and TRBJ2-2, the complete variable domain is KAGVTQTPRYLIKTRGQQVTLSCSPISGHRSVSWYQQTPGQGLQFLFEYFSETQRNKGNFPGRFSGRQFSNSRSEMNVSTLELGDSALYLCASGILSETGCVGGELFFGEGSRLTVL.

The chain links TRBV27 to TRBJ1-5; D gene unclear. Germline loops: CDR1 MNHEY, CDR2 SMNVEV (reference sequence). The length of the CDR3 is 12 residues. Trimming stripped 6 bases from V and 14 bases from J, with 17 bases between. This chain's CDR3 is CASRQSNQTKHF. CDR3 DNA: TGTGCCAGCAGACAGAGCAATCAGACCAAGCATTTT.

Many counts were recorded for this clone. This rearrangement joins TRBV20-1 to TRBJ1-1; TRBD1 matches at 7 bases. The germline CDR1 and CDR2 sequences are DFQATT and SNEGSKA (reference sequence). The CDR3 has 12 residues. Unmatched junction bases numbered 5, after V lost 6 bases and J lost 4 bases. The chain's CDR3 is CSAVRTGTEAFF. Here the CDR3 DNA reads TGCAGTGCCGTTCGGACAGGCACTGAAGCTTTCTTT.

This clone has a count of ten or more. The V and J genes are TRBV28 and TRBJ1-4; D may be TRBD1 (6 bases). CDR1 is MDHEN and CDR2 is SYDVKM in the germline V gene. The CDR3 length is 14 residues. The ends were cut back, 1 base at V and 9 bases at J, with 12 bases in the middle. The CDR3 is CASSLSGAGQKLFF. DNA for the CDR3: TGTGCCAGCAGTTTATCAGGGGCCGGGCAAAAACTGTTTTTT.

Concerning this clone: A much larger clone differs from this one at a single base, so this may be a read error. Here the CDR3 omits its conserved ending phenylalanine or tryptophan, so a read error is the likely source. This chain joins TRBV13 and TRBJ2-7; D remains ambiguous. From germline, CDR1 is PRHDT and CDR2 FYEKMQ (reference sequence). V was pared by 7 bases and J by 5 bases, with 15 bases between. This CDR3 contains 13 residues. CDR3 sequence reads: CASTRIGNNEQYY. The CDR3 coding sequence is TGTGCCAGCACCCGGATAGGAAACAACGAGCAGTACTAC.

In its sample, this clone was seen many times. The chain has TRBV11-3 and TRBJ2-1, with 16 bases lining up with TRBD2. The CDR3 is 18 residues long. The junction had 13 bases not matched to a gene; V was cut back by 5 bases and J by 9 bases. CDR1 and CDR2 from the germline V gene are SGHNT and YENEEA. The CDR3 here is CASSALRWGLAGGPEQFF. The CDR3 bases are TGTGCCAGCAGCGCACTGAGGTGGGGACTAGCGGGGGGGCCTGAGCAGTTCTTC.

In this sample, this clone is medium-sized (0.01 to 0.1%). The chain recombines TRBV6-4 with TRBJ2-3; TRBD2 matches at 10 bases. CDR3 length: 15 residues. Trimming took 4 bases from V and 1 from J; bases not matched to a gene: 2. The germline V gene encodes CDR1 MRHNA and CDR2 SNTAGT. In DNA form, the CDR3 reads TGTGCCAGCAGTGGGCTAGCGGGGGGCACAGATACGCAGTATTTT. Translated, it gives CASSGLAGGTDTQYF.

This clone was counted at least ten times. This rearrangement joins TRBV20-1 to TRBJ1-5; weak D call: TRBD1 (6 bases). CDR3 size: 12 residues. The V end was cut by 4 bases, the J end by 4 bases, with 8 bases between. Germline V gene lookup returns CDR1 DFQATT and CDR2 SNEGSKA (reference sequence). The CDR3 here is CSANQGNQPQHF. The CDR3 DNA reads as TGCAGTGCTAATCAGGGGAATCAGCCCCAGCATTTT.

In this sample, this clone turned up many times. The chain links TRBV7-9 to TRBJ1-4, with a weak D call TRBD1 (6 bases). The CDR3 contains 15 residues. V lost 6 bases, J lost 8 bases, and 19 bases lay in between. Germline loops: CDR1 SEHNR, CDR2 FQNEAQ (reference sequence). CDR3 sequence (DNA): TGTGCCAGCAGTCGAAAGGGGGAAGTCGACGAAAAACTGTTTTTT. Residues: CASSRKGEVDEKLFF.